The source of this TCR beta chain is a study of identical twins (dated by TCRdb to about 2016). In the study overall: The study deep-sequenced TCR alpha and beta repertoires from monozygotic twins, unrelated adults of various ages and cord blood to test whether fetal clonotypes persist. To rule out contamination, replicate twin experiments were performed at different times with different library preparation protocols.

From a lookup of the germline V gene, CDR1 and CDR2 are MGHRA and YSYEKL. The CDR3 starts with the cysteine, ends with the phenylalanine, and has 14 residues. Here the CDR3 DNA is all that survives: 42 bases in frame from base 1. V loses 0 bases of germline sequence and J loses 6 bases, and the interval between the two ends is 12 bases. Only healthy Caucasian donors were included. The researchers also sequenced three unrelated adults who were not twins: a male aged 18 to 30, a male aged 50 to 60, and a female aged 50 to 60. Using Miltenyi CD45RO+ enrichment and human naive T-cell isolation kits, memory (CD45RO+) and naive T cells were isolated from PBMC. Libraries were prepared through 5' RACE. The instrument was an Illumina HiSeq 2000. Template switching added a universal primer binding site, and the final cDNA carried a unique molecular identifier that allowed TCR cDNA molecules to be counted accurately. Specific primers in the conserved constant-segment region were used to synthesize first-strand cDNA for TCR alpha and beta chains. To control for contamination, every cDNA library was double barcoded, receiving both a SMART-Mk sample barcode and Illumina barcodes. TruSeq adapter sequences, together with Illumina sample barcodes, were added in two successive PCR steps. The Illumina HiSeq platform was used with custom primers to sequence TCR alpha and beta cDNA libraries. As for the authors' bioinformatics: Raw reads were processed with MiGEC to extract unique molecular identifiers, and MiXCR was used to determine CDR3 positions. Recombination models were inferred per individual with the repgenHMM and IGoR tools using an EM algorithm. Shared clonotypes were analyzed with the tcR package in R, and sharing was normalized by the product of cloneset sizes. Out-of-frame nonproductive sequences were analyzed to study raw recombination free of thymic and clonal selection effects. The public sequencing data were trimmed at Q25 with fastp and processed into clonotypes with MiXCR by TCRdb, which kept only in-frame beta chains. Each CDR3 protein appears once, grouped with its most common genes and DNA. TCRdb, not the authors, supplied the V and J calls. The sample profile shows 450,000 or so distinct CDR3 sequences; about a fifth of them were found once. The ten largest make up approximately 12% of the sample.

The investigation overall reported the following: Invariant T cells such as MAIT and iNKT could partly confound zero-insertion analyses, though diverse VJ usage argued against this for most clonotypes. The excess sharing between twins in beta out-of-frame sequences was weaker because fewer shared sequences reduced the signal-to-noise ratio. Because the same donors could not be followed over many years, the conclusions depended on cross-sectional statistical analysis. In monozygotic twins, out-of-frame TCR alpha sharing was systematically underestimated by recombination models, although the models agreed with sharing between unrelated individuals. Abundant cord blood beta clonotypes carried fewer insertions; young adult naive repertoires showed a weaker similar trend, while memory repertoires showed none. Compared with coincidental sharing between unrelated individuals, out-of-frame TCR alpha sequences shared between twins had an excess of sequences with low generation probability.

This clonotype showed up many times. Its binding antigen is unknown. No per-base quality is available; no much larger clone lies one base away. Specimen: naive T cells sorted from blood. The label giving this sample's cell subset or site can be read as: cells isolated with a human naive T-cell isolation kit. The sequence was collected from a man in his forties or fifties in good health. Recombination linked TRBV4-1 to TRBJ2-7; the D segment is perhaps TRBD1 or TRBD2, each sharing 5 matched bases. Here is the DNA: TGCGCCAGCAGCCAAGATTCACGGGGCACCGAGCAGTACTTC. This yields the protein CASSQDSRGTEQYF.